This T cell receptor beta chain is from a study of T cell repertoires in cytomegalovirus infection. One entry per CDR3 protein, called by TCRdb with MiXCR from the reads. The repertoire has 300,000 to 400,000 distinct CDR3 sequences, around a tenth of them found once; the top ten carry 4.3%. This CDR3 region has 20 residues. J gave up 5 bases and V 4 bases, and 17 bases lay outside the gene matches. Germline V gene sequence: CDR1 SGHTA, CDR2 FQGTGA. This clonotype has at least ten counts. This receptor was identified in a human donor in good health (CMV status not recorded). Some clones in this sample may be carry-over from other donors' samples. This chain joins TRBV7-3 and TRBJ2-2; the match to TRBD2 covers 12 bases. What was sequenced was PBMCs. The CDR3: CASSSWTSGMVGRRTGELFF. CDR3 DNA sequence: TGTGCCAGCAGCTCCTGGACTAGCGGGATGGTGGGAAGAAGAACCGGGGAGCTGTTTTTT.